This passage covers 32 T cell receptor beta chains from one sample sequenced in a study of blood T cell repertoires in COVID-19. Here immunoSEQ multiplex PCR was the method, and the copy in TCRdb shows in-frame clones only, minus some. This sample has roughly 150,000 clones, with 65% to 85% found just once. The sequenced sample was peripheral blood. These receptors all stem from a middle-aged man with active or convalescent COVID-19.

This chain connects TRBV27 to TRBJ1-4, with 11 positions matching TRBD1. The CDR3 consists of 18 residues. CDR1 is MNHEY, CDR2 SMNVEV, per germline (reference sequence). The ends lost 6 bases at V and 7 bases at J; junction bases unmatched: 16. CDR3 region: CASSVMLGQGVGGEKLFF. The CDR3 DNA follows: TGTGCCAGCAGCGTCATGCTGGGACAGGGGGTTGGGGGTGAAAAACTGTTTTTT.

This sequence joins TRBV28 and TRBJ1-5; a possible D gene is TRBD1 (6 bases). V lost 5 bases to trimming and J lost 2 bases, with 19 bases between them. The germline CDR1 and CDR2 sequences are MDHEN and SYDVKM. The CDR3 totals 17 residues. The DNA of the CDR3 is TGTGCCAGCAGTACCCCCACACAGGGAGTAGGCAATCAGCCCCAGCATTTT. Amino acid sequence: CASSTPTQGVGNQPQHF.

CDR3 nucleotide sequence: TGTGCCAGCTCACCACCGTCTCAGGGGGTCAATCAGCCCCAGCATTTT. It yields the protein CASSPPSQGVNQPQHF. The chain joins TRBV18 to TRBJ1-5, with 7 bases identical to TRBD1. Germline values: CDR1 KGHSH, CDR2 LQKENI. J lost 3 bases, V lost 0 bases, and 5 bases had no gene match. The CDR3 has 16 amino acids.

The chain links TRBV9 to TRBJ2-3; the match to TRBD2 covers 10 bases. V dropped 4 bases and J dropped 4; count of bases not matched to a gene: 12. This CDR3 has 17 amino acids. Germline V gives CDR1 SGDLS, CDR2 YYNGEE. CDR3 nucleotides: TGTGCCAGCAGCCGGCGGCTCCTAGCGGGAGTGGCAGATACGCAGTATTTT. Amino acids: CASSRRLLAGVADTQYF.

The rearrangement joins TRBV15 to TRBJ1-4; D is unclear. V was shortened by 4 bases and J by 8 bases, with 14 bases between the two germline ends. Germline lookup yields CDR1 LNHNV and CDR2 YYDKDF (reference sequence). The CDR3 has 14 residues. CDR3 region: CATSKEIYREKLFF. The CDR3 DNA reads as TGTGCCACCAGCAAAGAGATTTACCGGGAAAAACTGTTTTTT.

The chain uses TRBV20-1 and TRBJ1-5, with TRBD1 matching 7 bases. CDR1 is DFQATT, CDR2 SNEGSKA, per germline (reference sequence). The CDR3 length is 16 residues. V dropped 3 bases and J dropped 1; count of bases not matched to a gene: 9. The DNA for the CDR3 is TGCAGTGCTAGTTTGGGTGGACAGGTGAGCAATCAGCCCCAGCATTTT. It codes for CSASLGGQVSNQPQHF.

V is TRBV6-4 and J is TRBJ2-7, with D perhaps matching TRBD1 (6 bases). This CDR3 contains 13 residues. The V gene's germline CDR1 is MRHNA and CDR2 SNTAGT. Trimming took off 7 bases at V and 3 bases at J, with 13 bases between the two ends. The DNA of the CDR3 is TGTGCCAGCATGGGCAGGGGATTCTACGAGCAGTACTTC. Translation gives CASMGRGFYEQYF.

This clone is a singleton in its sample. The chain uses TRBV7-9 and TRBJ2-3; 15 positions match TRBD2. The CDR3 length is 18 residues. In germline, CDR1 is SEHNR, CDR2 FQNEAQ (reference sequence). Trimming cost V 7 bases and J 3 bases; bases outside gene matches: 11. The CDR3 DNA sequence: TGTGCCAGCATCTCAGAGTTCGGGACTAGCGGGAGGACAGATACGCAGTATTTT. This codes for CASISEFGTSGRTDTQYF.

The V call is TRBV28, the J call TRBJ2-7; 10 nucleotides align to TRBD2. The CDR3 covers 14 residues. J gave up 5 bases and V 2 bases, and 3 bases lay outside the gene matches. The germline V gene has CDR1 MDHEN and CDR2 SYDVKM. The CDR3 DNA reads TGTGCCAGCAGTTTACCCCTAGCGGGAGACGAGCAGTACTTC. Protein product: CASSLPLAGDEQYF. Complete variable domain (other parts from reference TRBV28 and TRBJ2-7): DVKVTQSSRYLVKRTGEKVFLECVQDMDHENMFWYRQDPGLGLRLIYFSYDVKMKEKGDIPEGYSVSREKKERFSLILESASTNQTSMYLCASSLPLAGDEQYFGPGTRLTVT.

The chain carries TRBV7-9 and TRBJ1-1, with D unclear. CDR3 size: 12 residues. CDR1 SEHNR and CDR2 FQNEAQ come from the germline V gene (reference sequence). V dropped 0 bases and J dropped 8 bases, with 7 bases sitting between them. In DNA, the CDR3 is TGTGCCAGCAGCTTAGCGCAGTGGGAAGCTTTCTTT. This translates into CASSLAQWEAFF. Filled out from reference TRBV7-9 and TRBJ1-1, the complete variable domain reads DTGVSQNPRHKITKRGQNVTFRCDPISEHNRLYWYRQTLGQGPEFLTYFQNEAQLEKSRLLSDRFSAERPKGSFSTLEIQRTEQGDSAMYLCASSLAQWEAFFGQGTRLTVV.

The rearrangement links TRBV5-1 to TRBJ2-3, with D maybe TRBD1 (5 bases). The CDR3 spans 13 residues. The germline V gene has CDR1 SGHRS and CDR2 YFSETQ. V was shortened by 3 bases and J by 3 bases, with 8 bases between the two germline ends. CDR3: CASSYQGTDTQYF. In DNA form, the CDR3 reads TGCGCCAGCAGCTACCAGGGAACAGATACGCAGTATTTT.

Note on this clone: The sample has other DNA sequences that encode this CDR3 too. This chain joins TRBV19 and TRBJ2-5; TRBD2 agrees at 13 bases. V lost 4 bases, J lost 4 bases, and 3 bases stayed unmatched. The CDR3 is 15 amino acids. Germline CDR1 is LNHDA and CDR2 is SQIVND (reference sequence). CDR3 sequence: CASSRTSGSGETQYF. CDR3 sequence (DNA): TGTGCCAGTAGTAGGACTAGCGGGAGTGGAGAGACCCAGTACTTC. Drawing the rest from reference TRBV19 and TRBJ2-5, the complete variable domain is DGGITQSPKYLFRKEGQNVTLSCEQNLNHDAMYWYRQDPGQGLRLIYYSQIVNDFQKGDIAEGYSVSREKKESFPLTVTSAQKNPTAFYLCASSRTSGSGETQYFGPGTRLLVL.

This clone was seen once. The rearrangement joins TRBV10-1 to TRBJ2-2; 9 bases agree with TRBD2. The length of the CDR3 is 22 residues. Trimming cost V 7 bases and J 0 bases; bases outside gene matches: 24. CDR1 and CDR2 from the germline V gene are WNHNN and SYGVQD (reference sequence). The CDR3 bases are TGCGCCAGCACTCCGGGACAGAGCATTGGGACTAGCTGGTTTTCGAACACCGGGGAGCTGTTTTTT. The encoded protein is CASTPGQSIGTSWFSNTGELFF.

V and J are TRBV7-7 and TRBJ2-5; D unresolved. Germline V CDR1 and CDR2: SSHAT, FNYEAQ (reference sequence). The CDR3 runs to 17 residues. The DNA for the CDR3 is TGTGCTAGCCCCTATACGGCCATACGTCAGGTCCAAGAGACCCAGTACTTC. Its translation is CASPYTAIRQVQETQYF.

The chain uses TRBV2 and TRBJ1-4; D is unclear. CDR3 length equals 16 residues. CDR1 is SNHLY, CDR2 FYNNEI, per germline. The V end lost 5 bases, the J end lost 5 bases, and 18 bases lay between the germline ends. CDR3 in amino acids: CASSKNSRLLNEKLFF. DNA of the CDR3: TGTGCCAGCAGTAAGAACAGCCGACTACTCAATGAAAAACTGTTTTTT. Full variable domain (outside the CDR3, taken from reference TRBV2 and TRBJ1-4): EPEVTQTPSHQVTQMGQEVILRCVPISNHLYFYWYRQILGQKVEFLVSFYNNEISEKSEIFDDQFSVERPDGSNFTLKIRSTKLEDSAMYFCASSKNSRLLNEKLFFGSGTQLSVL.

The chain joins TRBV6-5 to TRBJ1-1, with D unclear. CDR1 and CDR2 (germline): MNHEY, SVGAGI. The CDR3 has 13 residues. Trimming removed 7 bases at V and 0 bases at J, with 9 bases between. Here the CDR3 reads CASKWAMNTEAFF. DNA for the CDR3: TGTGCCAGCAAGTGGGCCATGAACACTGAAGCTTTCTTT.

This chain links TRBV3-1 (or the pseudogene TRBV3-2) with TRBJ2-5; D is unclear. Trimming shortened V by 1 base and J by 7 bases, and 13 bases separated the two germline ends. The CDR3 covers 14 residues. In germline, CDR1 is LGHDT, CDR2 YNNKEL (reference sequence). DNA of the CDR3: TGTGCCAGCAGCCAAGGGGCGATCCTGTCGACCCAGTACTTC. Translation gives CASSQGAILSTQYF.

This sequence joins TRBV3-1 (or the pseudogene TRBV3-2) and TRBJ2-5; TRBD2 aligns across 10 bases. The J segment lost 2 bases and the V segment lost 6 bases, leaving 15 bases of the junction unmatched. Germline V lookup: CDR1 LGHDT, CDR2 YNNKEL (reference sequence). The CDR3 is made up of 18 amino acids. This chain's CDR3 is CASRNGLAGVGRQETQYF. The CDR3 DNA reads TGTGCCAGCAGGAACGGGCTAGCGGGAGTTGGTAGGCAAGAGACCCAGTACTTC.

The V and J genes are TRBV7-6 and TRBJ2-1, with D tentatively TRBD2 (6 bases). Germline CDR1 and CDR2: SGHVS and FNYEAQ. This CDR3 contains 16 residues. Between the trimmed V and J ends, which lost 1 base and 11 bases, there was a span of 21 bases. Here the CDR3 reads CASSLESPWPGTQQFF. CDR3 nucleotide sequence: TGTGCCAGCAGCTTAGAATCCCCTTGGCCTGGGACTCAGCAGTTCTTC.

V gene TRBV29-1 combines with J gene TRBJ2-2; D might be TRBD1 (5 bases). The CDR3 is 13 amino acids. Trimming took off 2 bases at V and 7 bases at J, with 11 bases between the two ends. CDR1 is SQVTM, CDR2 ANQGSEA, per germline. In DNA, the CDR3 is TGCAGCGTTGAACAGGGATATGACGGGGAGCTGTTTTTT. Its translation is CSVEQGYDGELFF.

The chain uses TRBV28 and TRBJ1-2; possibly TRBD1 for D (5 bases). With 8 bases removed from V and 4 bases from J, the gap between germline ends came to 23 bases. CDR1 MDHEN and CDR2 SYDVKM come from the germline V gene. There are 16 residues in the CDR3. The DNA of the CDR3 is TGTGCCAGCGCCCTAGGTCGATCAGGGAGGGGCTATGGCTACACCTTC. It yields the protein CASALGRSGRGYGYTF.

CDR3 nucleotides: TGTGCCAGCAGCGTAGCTCTGGGACTAGCGGGCGGGGAGCTGTTTTTT. It specifies CASSVALGLAGGELFF. V gene TRBV9 combines with J gene TRBJ2-2; 12 bases map to TRBD2. The CDR3 runs 16 residues. With 0 bases clipped from V and 7 bases from J, the junction kept 4 bases outside the gene matches. In germline, CDR1 is SGDLS, CDR2 YYNGEE.

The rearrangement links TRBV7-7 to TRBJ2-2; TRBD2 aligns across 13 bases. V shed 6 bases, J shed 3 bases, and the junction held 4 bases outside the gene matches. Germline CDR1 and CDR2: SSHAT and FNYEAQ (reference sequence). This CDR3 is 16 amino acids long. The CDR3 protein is CASRRTSGRDTGELFF. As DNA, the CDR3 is TGTGCCAGCAGGAGGACTAGCGGGAGAGACACCGGGGAGCTGTTTTTT.

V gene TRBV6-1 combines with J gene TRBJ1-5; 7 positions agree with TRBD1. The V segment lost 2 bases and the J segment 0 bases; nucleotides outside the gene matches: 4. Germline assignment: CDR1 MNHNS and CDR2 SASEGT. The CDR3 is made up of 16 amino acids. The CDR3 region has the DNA TGTGCCAGCAGTGAACTGACAGGGAATAGCAATCAGCCCCAGCATTTT. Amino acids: CASSELTGNSNQPQHF.

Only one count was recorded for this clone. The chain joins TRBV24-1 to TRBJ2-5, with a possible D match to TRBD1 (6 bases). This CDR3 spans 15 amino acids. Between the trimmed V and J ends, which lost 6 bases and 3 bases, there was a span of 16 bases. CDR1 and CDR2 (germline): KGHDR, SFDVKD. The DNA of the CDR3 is TGTGCCACCAGTAACAGCCAGGGGATGGAAGAGACCCAGTACTTC. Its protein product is CATSNSQGMEETQYF.

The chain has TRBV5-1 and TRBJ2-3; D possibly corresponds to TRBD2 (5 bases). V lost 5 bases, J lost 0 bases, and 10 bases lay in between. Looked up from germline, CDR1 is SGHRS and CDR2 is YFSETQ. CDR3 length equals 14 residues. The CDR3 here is CASSRELSTDTQYF. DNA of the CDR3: TGCGCCAGCAGTAGGGAGCTCAGCACAGATACGCAGTATTTT.

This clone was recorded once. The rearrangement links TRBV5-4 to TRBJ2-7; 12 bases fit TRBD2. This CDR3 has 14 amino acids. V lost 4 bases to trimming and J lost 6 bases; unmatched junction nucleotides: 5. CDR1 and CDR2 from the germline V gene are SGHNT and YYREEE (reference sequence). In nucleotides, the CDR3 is TGTGCCAGCAGCGGCCCGGGACTAGCGGGCGAGCAGTACTTC. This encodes CASSGPGLAGEQYF. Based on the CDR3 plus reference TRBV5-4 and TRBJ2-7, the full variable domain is ETGVTQSPTHLIKTRGQQVTLRCSSQSGHNTVSWYQQALGQGPQFIFQYYREEENGRGNFPPRFSGLQFPNYSSELNVNALELDDSALYLCASSGPGLAGEQYFGPGTRLTVT.

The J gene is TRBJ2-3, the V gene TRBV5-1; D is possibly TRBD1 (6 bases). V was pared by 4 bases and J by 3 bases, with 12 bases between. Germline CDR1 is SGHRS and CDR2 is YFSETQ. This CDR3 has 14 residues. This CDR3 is CASSRNQGTDTQYF. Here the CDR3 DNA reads TGCGCCAGCAGCCGAAATCAGGGGACAGATACGCAGTATTTT.

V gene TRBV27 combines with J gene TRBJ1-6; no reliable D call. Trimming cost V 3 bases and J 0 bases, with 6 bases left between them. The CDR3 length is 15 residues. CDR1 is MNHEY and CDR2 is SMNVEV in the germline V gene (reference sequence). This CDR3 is CASSLSGSYNSPLHF. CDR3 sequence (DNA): TGTGCCAGCAGTTTGTCAGGCTCCTATAATTCACCCCTCCACTTT.

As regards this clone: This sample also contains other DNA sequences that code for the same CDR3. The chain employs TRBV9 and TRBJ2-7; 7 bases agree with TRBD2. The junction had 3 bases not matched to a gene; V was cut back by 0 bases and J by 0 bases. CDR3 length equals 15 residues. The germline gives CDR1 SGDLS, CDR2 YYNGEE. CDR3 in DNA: TGTGCCAGCAGCGTAGCCGGCGGGGGCTCCTACGAGCAGTACTTC. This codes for CASSVAGGGSYEQYF.

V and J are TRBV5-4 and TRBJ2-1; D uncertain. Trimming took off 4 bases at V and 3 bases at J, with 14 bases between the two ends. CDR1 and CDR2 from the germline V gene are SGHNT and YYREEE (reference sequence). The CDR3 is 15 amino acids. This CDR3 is CASSQSTGYYNEQFF. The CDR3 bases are TGTGCCAGCAGCCAATCCACGGGTTACTACAATGAGCAGTTCTTC. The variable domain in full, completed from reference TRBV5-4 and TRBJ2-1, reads ETGVTQSPTHLIKTRGQQVTLRCSSQSGHNTVSWYQQALGQGPQFIFQYYREEENGRGNFPPRFSGLQFPNYSSELNVNALELDDSALYLCASSQSTGYYNEQFFGPGTRLTVL.

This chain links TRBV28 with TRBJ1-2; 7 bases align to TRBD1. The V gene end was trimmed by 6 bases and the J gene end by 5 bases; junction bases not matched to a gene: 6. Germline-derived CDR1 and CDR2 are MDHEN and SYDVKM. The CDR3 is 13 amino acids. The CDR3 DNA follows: TGTGCCAGCAGCTCCGGGACAGTGTATGGCTACACCTTC. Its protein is CASSSGTVYGYTF.